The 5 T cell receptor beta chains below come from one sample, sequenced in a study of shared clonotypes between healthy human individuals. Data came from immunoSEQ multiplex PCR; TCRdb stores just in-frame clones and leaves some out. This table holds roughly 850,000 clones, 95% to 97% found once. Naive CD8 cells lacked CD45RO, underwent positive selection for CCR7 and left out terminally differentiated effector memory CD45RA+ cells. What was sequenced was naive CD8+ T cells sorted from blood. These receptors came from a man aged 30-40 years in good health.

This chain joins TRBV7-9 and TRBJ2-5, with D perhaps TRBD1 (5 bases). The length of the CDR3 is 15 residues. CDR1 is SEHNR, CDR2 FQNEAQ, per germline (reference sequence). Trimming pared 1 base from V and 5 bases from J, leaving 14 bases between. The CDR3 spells CASSLVGMGQETQYF. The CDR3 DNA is TGTGCCAGCAGCTTAGTTGGGATGGGGCAGGAGACCCAGTACTTC.

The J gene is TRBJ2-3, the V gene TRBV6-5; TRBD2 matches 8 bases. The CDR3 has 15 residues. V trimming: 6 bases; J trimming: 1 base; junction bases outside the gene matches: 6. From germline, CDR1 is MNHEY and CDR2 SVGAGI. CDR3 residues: CASSPATSGTDTQYF. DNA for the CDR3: TGTGCCAGCAGCCCCGCGACTAGCGGCACAGATACGCAGTATTTT.

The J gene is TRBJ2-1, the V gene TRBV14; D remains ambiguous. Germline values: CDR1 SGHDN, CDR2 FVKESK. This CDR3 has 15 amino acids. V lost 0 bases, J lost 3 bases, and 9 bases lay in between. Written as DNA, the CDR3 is TGTGCCAGCAGCCAAGAGGTCTTCGACTACAATGAGCAGTTCTTC. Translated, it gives CASSQEVFDYNEQFF.

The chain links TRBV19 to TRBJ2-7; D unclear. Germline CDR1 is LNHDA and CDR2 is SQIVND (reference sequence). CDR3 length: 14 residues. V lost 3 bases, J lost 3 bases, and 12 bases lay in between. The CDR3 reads CASSMWAGDYEQYF. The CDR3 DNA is TGTGCCAGTAGTATGTGGGCAGGTGACTACGAGCAGTACTTC.

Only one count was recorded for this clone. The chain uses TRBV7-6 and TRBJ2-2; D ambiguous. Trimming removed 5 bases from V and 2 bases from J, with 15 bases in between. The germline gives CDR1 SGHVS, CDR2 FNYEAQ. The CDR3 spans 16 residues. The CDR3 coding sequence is TGTGCCAGCAGCCCCCATGTTTTAGACAACACCGGGGAGCTGTTTTTT. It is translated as CASSPHVLDNTGELFF.